Listed here are 16 T cell receptor beta chains from one sample, sequenced in a study of CD4 T cells in relation to SARS-CoV-2 and coronaviruses. Assay used: immunoSEQ multiplex PCR; TCRdb lists only in-frame clones, some missing. The sample has approximately 17,000 clones; 82% are singletons. Their target antigens are unknown. The unexposed donors gave CD4+ T cells in about 2011-2018, prior to COVID-19. After approximately ten days of culture, CD4+ T cells were isolated. Input material: CD4+ T cells from PBMCs, cultured in vitro. These receptors were obtained from a human donor in good health.

The CDR3, as DNA: TGTGCCAGCAGCTTAGGAGGTCTTGGCAGCCCTAACTATGGCTACACCTTC. Translating it yields CASSLGGLGSPNYGYTF. V and J are TRBV7-9 and TRBJ1-2; D remains unclear. The germline V gene has CDR1 SEHNR and CDR2 FQNEAQ (reference sequence). The CDR3 totals 17 residues. Trimming took 1 base from V and 0 from J, leaving 15 bases between them.

V usage is TRBV3-1 (or the pseudogene TRBV3-2) and J usage is TRBJ2-1; D not certain. Looked up from germline, CDR1 is LGHDT and CDR2 is YNNKEL (reference sequence). Trimming took 1 base from V and 0 from J, leaving 10 bases between them. This CDR3 comprises 16 residues. In DNA, the CDR3 is TGTGCCAGCAGCCAAGGGTTCGTGGGCTCCTACAATGAGCAGTTCTTC. Its translation is CASSQGFVGSYNEQFF.

This chain uses TRBV9 with TRBJ2-1; TRBD1 is a possible D gene (6 bases). V was shortened by 4 bases and J by 0 bases, with 14 bases between the two germline ends. Germline assignment: CDR1 SGDLS and CDR2 YYNGEE. The CDR3 is made up of 16 amino acids. As DNA, the CDR3 is TGTGCCAGCAGCCCTACGACAGGCTTCTCCTACAATGAGCAGTTCTTC. Protein: CASSPTTGFSYNEQFF.

V is TRBV2 and J is TRBJ2-1; 8 nucleotides agree with TRBD2. Germline V gene sequence: CDR1 SNHLY, CDR2 FYNNEI. This CDR3 contains 15 residues. The V and J ends lost 11 bases and 5 bases, in that order; junction bases with no gene match: 14. The CDR3 DNA reads as TGTGCCGCTCAACGGGAGGGGACGGCTAACAATGAGCAGTTCTTC. This codes for CAAQREGTANNEQFF.

The V call is TRBV24-1, the J call TRBJ2-3; maybe TRBD1 (5 bases). CDR1 is KGHDR, CDR2 SFDVKD, per germline. The CDR3 is 18 amino acids. The V and J ends lost 0 bases and 6 bases respectively, with 21 bases between them. The CDR3 here is CATSDLRQGPTVTDTQYF. The CDR3 nucleotides read TGTGCCACCAGTGATTTGCGGCAGGGCCCAACTGTTACGGATACGCAGTATTTT.

This chain joins TRBV6-5 and TRBJ1-6; 7 bases map to TRBD1. The germline V gene has CDR1 MNHEY and CDR2 SVGAGI. The J segment lost 5 bases and the V segment lost 5 bases, leaving 6 bases of the junction unmatched. The length of the CDR3 is 15 residues. CDR3 coding DNA: TGTGCCAGCAGTCTACAGGGGCCGGATAATTCACCCCTCCACTTT. Its protein product is CASSLQGPDNSPLHF.

This clone showed up just once. The chain combines TRBV30 with TRBJ2-2, with D possibly matching TRBD2 (6 bases). Germline lookup yields CDR1 GTSNPN and CDR2 SVGIG (reference sequence). The CDR3 has 13 amino acids. The V gene lost 3 bases and the J gene lost 3 bases, with 8 bases spanning the gap. The CDR3 sequence is CAWSGSDTGELFF. The CDR3 DNA reads TGTGCCTGGAGCGGGAGTGACACCGGGGAGCTGTTTTTT.

In its sample, this clone was seen a few times. The genes are TRBV7-2 and TRBJ1-1; 8 positions match TRBD1. Per germline, CDR1 SGHTA and CDR2 FQGNSA. CDR3 length equals 14 residues. V lost 5 bases, J lost 4 bases, and 6 bases stayed unmatched. CDR3 in amino acids: CASSTITGGTEAFF. For the CDR3, the DNA is TGTGCCAGCAGCACTATTACAGGGGGCACTGAAGCTTTCTTT.

The V and J genes are TRBV5-1 and TRBJ1-1, with 7 bases aligning to TRBD1. Germline CDR1 is SGHRS and CDR2 is YFSETQ. This CDR3 is built from 18 residues. V was clipped by 0 bases and J by 2 bases; unmatched bases: 13. CDR3 nucleotide sequence: TGCGCCAGCAGCTTGGCCGAGACAGGGTTCCGGCGAAACACTGAAGCTTTCTTT. Encoded protein: CASSLAETGFRRNTEAFF.

This clone was detected a few times. This rearrangement joins TRBV12-3 or TRBV12-4 to TRBJ1-6; D gene unclear. The CDR3 is 13 amino acids. Trimming took off 1 base at V and 10 bases at J, with 8 bases between the two ends. The CDR3 DNA reads TGTGCCAGCAGTTTAGAAATAGGCTCACCCCTCCACTTT. It translates to CASSLEIGSPLHF.

The chain employs TRBV4-3 and TRBJ2-7, with 7 bases matching TRBD2. The germline V gene has CDR1 LGHNA and CDR2 YSLEER. CDR3 length equals 15 residues. V lost 1 base and J lost 3; bases outside the gene matches: 6. CDR3 coding DNA: TGCGCCAGCAGCCAAGCCACGAGCGGGGTCTACGAGCAGTACTTC. Translation: CASSQATSGVYEQYF.

The chain joins TRBV9 to TRBJ1-4, with 9 nucleotides matching TRBD1. With 1 base clipped from V and 6 bases from J, the junction kept 4 bases outside the gene matches. Per the germline V gene, CDR1 is SGDLS and CDR2 is YYNGEE. This CDR3 is 15 amino acids long. CDR3 DNA: TGTGCCAGCAGCGTACGGGGACAGGGTTATGAAAAACTGTTTTTT. Translation gives CASSVRGQGYEKLFF. Together with reference TRBV9 and TRBJ1-4, the CDR3 gives the full variable domain: DSGVTQTPKHLITATGQRVTLRCSPRSGDLSVYWYQQSLDQGLQFLIQYYNGEERAKGNILERFSAQQFPDLHSELNLSSLELGDSALYFCASSVRGQGYEKLFFGSGTQLSVL.

The chain links TRBV7-2 to TRBJ2-3; 11 nucleotides match TRBD2. V shed 4 bases, J shed 1 base, and the junction held 4 bases outside the gene matches. The V gene's germline CDR1 is SGHTA and CDR2 FQGNSA. CDR3 length equals 16 residues. CDR3 nucleotide sequence: TGTGCCAGCAGCTCAATAGCGGGGGGGGGCACAGATACGCAGTATTTT. As protein: CASSSIAGGGTDTQYF.

Only a few counts were recorded for this clone. The chain uses TRBV2 and TRBJ1-5; 8 bases match TRBD1. The junction had 7 bases not matched to a gene; V was cut back by 6 bases and J by 9 bases. CDR1 is SNHLY and CDR2 is FYNNEI in the germline V gene. The CDR3 is 13 residues long. CDR3 sequence: CASSHTGGPPQHF. The CDR3 DNA follows: TGTGCCAGCAGCCATACAGGGGGACCGCCCCAGCATTTT.

The V and J genes are TRBV5-6 and TRBJ1-2; D call uncertain. Between the trimmed V and J ends, which lost 0 bases and 7 bases, there was a span of 16 bases. The CDR3 runs 15 residues. The germline CDR1 and CDR2 sequences are SGHDT and YYEEEE. The chain's CDR3 is CASSLVETGIGGYTF. The CDR3 DNA sequence: TGTGCCAGCAGCTTGGTCGAGACCGGGATTGGTGGCTACACCTTC.

This sequence joins TRBV6-2 or TRBV6-3 and TRBJ1-1; D not resolved. Germline-derived CDR1 and CDR2 are MNHEY and SVGEGT. V was pared by 2 bases and J by 3 bases, with 7 bases between. The CDR3 length is 13 residues. The CDR3, as DNA: TGTGCCAGCAGTTACAGGCTCTACACTGAAGCTTTCTTT. Protein: CASSYRLYTEAFF.